These 22 T cell receptor beta chains were all obtained from the same sample, sequenced in a study of blood T cell repertoires in COVID-19. Sequencing used immunoSEQ multiplex PCR; TCRdb keeps in-frame clones, though not all of them. The sample yields approximately 250,000 clones, over 90% seen once. The sequenced sample consisted of peripheral blood. The receptors come from a man younger than 45 with COVID-19, enrolled during active disease.

This chain joins TRBV2 and TRBJ2-1; 9 bases are shared with TRBD1. CDR3 size: 14 residues. The V gene end was trimmed by 4 bases and the J gene end by 2 bases; junction bases not matched to a gene: 0. Germline loops: CDR1 SNHLY, CDR2 FYNNEI. The CDR3 DNA reads TGTGCCAGCAGTGGGACAGGGGCCTACAATGAGCAGTTCTTC. Translated, it gives CASSGTGAYNEQFF.

The rearrangement joins TRBV6-5 to TRBJ1-2; tentatively, D is TRBD1 (6 bases). The CDR3 sequence is 13 residues long. V was pared by 4 bases and J by 8 bases, with 14 bases between. The germline V gene has CDR1 MNHEY and CDR2 SVGAGI. CDR3: CASSSQNRDGYTF. The CDR3 DNA is TGTGCCAGCAGTTCACAGAACAGGGACGGCTACACCTTC.

For the CDR3, the DNA is TGTGCCAGCAGCCCGGACTGGTCCTATGGCTACACCTTC. This translates into CASSPDWSYGYTF. The V and J genes are TRBV7-2 and TRBJ1-2; D unclear. The CDR3 loop spans 13 amino acids. The V end was cut by 5 bases, the J end by 4 bases, with 11 bases between. Germline V gives CDR1 SGHTA, CDR2 FQGNSA.

The chain carries TRBV12-5 and TRBJ1-1, with D possibly TRBD1 on 6 matching bases. The V gene lost 7 bases and the J gene lost 9 bases, with 18 bases spanning the gap. This CDR3 is 13 amino acids long. Per germline, CDR1 LGHNT and CDR2 FRNRAP. CDR3 residues: CASAPGTPPKAFF. The DNA of the CDR3 is TGTGCTAGTGCCCCAGGGACACCTCCCAAAGCTTTCTTT.

The V call is TRBV6-5, the J call TRBJ1-6; D is perhaps TRBD1 (5 bases). The CDR3 is 13 residues long. Trimming took 8 bases from V and 9 from J, leaving 14 bases between them. CDR1 is MNHEY and CDR2 is SVGAGI in the germline V gene. CDR3 sequence: CASWRGAGSPLHF. CDR3 sequence (DNA): TGTGCCAGCTGGAGGGGCGCGGGTTCACCCCTCCACTTT.

The rearrangement uses TRBV20-1 and TRBJ2-7; 7 nucleotides agree with TRBD1. The ends lost 3 bases at V and 1 base at J; junction bases unmatched: 6. Germline CDR1 reads DFQATT; CDR2 reads SNEGSKA (reference sequence). The CDR3 extends over 14 amino acids. CDR3 DNA: TGCAGTGCTAGTTACACAGGGGTGTCCTACGAGCAGTACTTC. As protein: CSASYTGVSYEQYF.

CDR3 DNA: TGTGCCAGCAGTTACGCGGGACTAGCGGGGACAGATACGCAGTATTTT. As protein: CASSYAGLAGTDTQYF. The chain links TRBV6-2 or TRBV6-3 to TRBJ2-3; TRBD2 matches 13 bases. Germline CDR1 MNHEY, CDR2 SVGEGT. The CDR3 extends over 16 amino acids. The trim removed 2 bases at V and 3 bases at J, leaving 2 bases unmatched.

The chain employs TRBV3-1 (or the pseudogene TRBV3-2) and TRBJ2-1, with D possibly TRBD2 on 6 matching bases. CDR1 is LGHDT and CDR2 is YNNKEL in the germline V gene (reference sequence). The CDR3 runs to 15 residues. V shed 0 bases and J shed 4 bases, with 10 bases lying between them. CDR3 coding DNA: TGTGCCAGCAGCCAAGATCTAGCGAGATACAATGAGCAGTTCTTC. It specifies CASSQDLARYNEQFF.

This rearrangement joins TRBV7-9 to TRBJ2-5; the D gene is possibly TRBD2 (5 bases). Germline V gives CDR1 SEHNR, CDR2 FQNEAQ (reference sequence). The CDR3 runs 14 residues. V was clipped by 1 base and J by 4 bases, with 10 bases between them. The CDR3 DNA reads as TGTGCCAGCAGCTTAGGAGGGAGCGGAGAGACCCAGTACTTC. This gives the protein CASSLGGSGETQYF.

This clone occurred once. The V and J genes are TRBV6-1 and TRBJ1-1; D might be TRBD1 (5 bases). Looked up from germline, CDR1 is MNHNS and CDR2 is SASEGT. Between the trimmed V and J ends, which lost 2 bases and 10 bases, there was a span of 11 bases. The CDR3 sequence is 12 residues long. The chain's CDR3 is CASSERWGGAFF. DNA for the CDR3: TGTGCCAGCAGTGAACGATGGGGGGGAGCTTTCTTT.

The rearrangement uses TRBV6-5 and TRBJ1-2; possible D gene TRBD1, 6 bases. Trimming left V 0 bases short and J 7 bases short, with 9 bases between. Looked up from germline, CDR1 is MNHEY and CDR2 is SVGAGI. The CDR3 is made up of 13 amino acids. CDR3 nucleotide sequence: TGTGCCAGCAGTTACTCCCAGGGGCTTGGCTACACCTTC. This gives the protein CASSYSQGLGYTF.

This clone was counted a single time. V is TRBV7-9 and J is TRBJ2-2; D is perhaps TRBD2 (6 bases). CDR1 is SEHNR and CDR2 is FQNEAQ in the germline V gene (reference sequence). The CDR3 has 16 residues. The V gene lost 1 base and the J gene lost 4 bases, with 13 bases spanning the gap. CDR3 region: CASSLGRELSTGELFF. CDR3 in DNA: TGTGCCAGCAGCTTAGGGAGGGAACTGAGCACCGGGGAGCTGTTTTTT.

This rearrangement joins TRBV14 to TRBJ1-1, with 8 positions matching TRBD1. In germline, CDR1 is SGHDN, CDR2 FVKESK. V was clipped by 5 bases and J by 0 bases; unmatched bases: 5. The CDR3 consists of 15 residues. The CDR3 protein is CASSFHRGMNTEAFF. In DNA form, the CDR3 reads TGTGCCAGCAGCTTTCACAGGGGGATGAACACTGAAGCTTTCTTT.

V is TRBV20-1 and J is TRBJ2-5, with D unclear. Trimming cost V 7 bases and J 2 bases, with 5 bases left between them. The CDR3 consists of 10 residues. Germline CDR1 reads DFQATT; CDR2 reads SNEGSKA (reference sequence). The CDR3 loop reads CSVGQETQYF. CDR3 DNA: TGCAGTGTCGGTCAAGAGACCCAGTACTTC.

This sequence joins TRBV3-1 (or the pseudogene TRBV3-2) and TRBJ1-5; D not certain. The CDR3 consists of 16 residues. Trimming took off 1 base at V and 2 bases at J, with 12 bases between the two ends. Germline values: CDR1 LGHDT, CDR2 YNNKEL (reference sequence). The chain's CDR3 is CASSQAGVGRNQPQHF. DNA for the CDR3: TGTGCCAGCAGCCAAGCCGGGGTTGGACGCAATCAGCCCCAGCATTTT.

This clone appeared a few times. The CDR3 spells CASLVPGGLNSPLHF. CDR3 nucleotides: TGTGCCAGTTTAGTCCCCGGGGGACTCAATTCACCCCTCCACTTT. The gene calls are TRBV6-5 and TRBJ1-6; a weak D match, TRBD1 (5 bases). Germline V gives CDR1 MNHEY, CDR2 SVGAGI. V was clipped by 9 bases and J by 7 bases, with 19 bases between them. The CDR3 length is 15 residues.

This rearrangement joins TRBV6-1 to TRBJ1-6, with D perhaps TRBD1 (5 bases). V lost 5 bases to trimming and J lost 9 bases, with 17 bases between them. The CDR3 contains 15 residues. The germline CDR1 and CDR2 sequences are MNHNS and SASEGT. The CDR3 DNA follows: TGTGCCAGCAGTTCTACCACAGGCAGTGGTTCACCCCTCCACTTT. It encodes CASSSTTGSGSPLHF.

This clone was recorded once. J is TRBJ1-5 and V is TRBV23-1, with 9 bases that match TRBD1. TRBV23-1 is designated an ORF whose function remains uncertain. The V and J ends lost 0 bases and 4 bases, in that order; junction bases with no gene match: 7. CDR3 length equals 17 residues. Here the CDR3 reads CASSQSYRDRANQPQHF. The CDR3 DNA is TGCGCCAGCAGTCAATCTTACAGGGACAGGGCTAATCAGCCCCAGCATTTT.

This sequence joins TRBV5-4 and TRBJ1-1, with 7 bases identical to TRBD1. The CDR3 sequence is 15 residues long. Germline assignment: CDR1 SGHNT and CDR2 YYREEE (reference sequence). The J segment lost 1 base and the V segment lost 4 bases, leaving 7 bases of the junction unmatched. For the CDR3, the DNA is TGTGCCAGCAGCCCCAGACAGGGTCCGAACACTGAAGCTTTCTTT. The encoded protein is CASSPRQGPNTEAFF.

This chain uses TRBV19 with TRBJ1-1, with 8 bases aligning to TRBD1. CDR1 is LNHDA, CDR2 SQIVND, per germline (reference sequence). V lost 7 bases, J lost 3 bases, and 10 bases stayed unmatched. The CDR3 sequence is 15 residues long. The CDR3 DNA reads as TGTGCCAGTAACCCTACACAGGGGGTTCACACTGAAGCTTTCTTT. Amino acid sequence: CASNPTQGVHTEAFF.

The chain has TRBV30 and TRBJ1-2; 7 nucleotides agree with TRBD1. The CDR3 has 14 amino acids. V dropped 1 base and J dropped 6; count of bases not matched to a gene: 8. Germline CDR1 GTSNPN, CDR2 SVGIG (reference sequence). The CDR3: CAWSAQTGSHGYTF. The CDR3 region has the DNA TGTGCCTGGAGTGCCCAGACAGGGAGTCATGGCTACACCTTC. Full variable domain (rest looked up from reference TRBV30 and TRBJ1-2): SQTIHQWPATLVQPVGSPLSLECTVEGTSNPNLYWYRQAAGRGLQLLFYSVGIGQISSEVPQNLSASRPQDRQFILSSKKLLLSDSGFYLCAWSAQTGSHGYTFGSGTRLTVV.

J is TRBJ2-7 and V is TRBV5-1, with 7 bases matching TRBD1. CDR1 and CDR2 from the germline V gene are SGHRS and YFSETQ. The CDR3 loop spans 15 amino acids. The ends lost 1 base at V and 6 bases at J; junction bases unmatched: 10. The CDR3 is CASSLSTRQGGEQYF. The DNA for the CDR3 is TGCGCCAGCAGCTTGTCCACGAGACAGGGCGGCGAGCAGTACTTC.